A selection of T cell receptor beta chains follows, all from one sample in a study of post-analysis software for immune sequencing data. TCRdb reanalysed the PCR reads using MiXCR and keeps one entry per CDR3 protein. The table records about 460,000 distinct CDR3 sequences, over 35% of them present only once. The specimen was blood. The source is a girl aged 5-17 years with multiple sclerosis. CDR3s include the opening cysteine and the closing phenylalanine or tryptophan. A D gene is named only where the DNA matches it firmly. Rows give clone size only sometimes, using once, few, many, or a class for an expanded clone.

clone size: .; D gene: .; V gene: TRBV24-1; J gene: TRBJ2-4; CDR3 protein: CATSDRGKNIQYF; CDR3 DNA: TGTGCCACCAGTGATAGGGGAAAGAACATTCAGTACTTC
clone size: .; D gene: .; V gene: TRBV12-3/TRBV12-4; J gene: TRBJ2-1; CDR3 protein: CASSLRDTVYNEQFF; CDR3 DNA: TGTGCCAGCAGTCTCCGGGACACAGTCTACAATGAGCAGTTCTTC
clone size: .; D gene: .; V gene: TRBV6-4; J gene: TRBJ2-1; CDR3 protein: CASSDSGGAYNEQFF; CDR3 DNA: TGTGCCAGCAGTGACTCCGGCGGGGCCTACAATGAGCAGTTCTTC
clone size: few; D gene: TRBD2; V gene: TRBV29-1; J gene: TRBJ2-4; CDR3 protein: CSVANRLALAKNIQYF; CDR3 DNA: TGCAGCGTTGCCAACCGACTAGCCCTAGCCAAAAACATTCAGTACTTC
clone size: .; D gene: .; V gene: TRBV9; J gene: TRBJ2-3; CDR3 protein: CASSLTGVPGDTQYF; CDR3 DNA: TGTGCCAGCAGCTTAACAGGCGTCCCGGGAGATACGCAGTATTTT
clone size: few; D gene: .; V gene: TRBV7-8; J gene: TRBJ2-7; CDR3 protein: CASSPDAGTPSEQYF; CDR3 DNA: TGTGCCAGCAGCCCGGACGCCGGGACCCCATCCGAGCAGTACTTC
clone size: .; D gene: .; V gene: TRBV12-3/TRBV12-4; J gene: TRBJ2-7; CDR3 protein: CASSRRVEQYF; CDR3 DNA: TGTGCCAGCAGCCGGCGGGTCGAGCAGTACTTC
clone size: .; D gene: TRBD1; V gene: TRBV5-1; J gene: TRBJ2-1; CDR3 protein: CASSWTGGVTYNEQFF; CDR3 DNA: TGCGCCAGCAGTTGGACAGGGGGAGTCACCTACAATGAGCAGTTCTTC
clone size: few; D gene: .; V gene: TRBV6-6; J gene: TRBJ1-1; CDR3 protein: CASKGRENTEAFF; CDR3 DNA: TGTGCCAGCAAGGGACGGGAGAACACTGAAGCTTTCTTT
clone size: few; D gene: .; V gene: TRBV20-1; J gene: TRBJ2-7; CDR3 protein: CSATSVGEHYEQYF; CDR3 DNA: TGCAGTGCTACATCAGTCGGCGAGCACTACGAGCAGTACTTC
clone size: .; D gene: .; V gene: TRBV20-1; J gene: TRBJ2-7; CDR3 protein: CSARDFASSYEQYF; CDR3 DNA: TGCAGTGCTAGAGATTTCGCGAGCTCCTACGAGCAGTACTTC
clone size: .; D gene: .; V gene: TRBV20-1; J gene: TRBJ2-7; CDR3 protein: CSAKTSGLTSYEQYF; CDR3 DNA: TGCAGTGCTAAAACAAGCGGGCTTACCTCCTACGAGCAGTACTTC
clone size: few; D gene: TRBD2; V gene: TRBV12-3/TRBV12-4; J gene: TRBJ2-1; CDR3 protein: CASSLATSGRPYKFF; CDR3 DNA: TGTGCCAGCAGTTTGGCCACTAGCGGGAGACCCTATAAGTTCTTC
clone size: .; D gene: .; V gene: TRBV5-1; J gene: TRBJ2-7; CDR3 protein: CASSLGYSGHPVKLEQYF; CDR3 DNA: TGCGCCAGCAGCTTGGGTTACTCAGGACATCCCGTGAAGCTCGAGCAGTACTTC
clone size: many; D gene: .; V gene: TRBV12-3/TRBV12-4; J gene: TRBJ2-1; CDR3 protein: CASSSTLSDNEQFF; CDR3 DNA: TGTGCCAGCAGTTCGACCCTTAGCGACAATGAGCAGTTCTTC
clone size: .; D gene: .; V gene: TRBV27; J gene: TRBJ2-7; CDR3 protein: CASSPLPTYEQYF; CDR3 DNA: TGTGCCAGCAGTCCGCTCCCTACCTACGAGCAGTACTTC
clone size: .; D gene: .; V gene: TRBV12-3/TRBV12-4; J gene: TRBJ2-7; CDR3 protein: CASSSDEGAYEQYF; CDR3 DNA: TGTGCCAGCAGTTCTGACGAGGGAGCCTACGAGCAGTACTTC
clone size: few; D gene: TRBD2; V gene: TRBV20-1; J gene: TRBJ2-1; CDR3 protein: CSARDRLAGGGEQFF; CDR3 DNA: TGCAGTGCTAGAGACCGACTAGCGGGAGGGGGTGAGCAGTTCTTC
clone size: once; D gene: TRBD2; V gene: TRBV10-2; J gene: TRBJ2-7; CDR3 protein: CASSESVLAEVPDPYEQYF; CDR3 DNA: TGCGCCAGCAGTGAGTCAGTACTAGCGGAAGTTCCCGACCCCTACGAGCAGTACTTC
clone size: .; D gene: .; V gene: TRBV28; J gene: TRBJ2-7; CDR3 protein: CASSAPGVGQYTKQYF; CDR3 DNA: TGTGCCAGCAGTGCCCCGGGGGTGGGACAGTATACGAAGCAGTACTTC
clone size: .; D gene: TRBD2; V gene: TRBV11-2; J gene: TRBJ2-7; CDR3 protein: CASSFGLAGSPATYEQYF; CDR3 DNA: TGTGCCAGCAGCTTTGGACTAGCGGGGAGCCCTGCGACGTACGAGCAGTACTTC
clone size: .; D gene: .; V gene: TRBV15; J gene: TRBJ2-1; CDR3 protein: CATSGLWGYNEQFF; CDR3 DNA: TGTGCCACCAGCGGTCTATGGGGCTACAATGAGCAGTTCTTC
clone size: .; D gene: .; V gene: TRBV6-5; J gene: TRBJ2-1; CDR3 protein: CASSYRAREFF; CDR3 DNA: TGTGCCAGCAGTTACCGGGCTCGGGAGTTCTTC
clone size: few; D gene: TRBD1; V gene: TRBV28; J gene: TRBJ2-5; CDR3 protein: CASSLPTGGGETQYF; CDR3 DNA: TGTGCCAGCAGTTTACCGACAGGGGGTGGGGAGACCCAGTACTTC
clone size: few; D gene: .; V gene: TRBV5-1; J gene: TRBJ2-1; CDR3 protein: CASSPSSAGVPNEQFF; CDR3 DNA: TGCGCCAGCAGCCCATCCTCAGCGGGCGTTCCCAATGAGCAGTTCTTC
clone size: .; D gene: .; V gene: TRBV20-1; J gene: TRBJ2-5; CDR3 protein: CSADAKGGGQETQYF; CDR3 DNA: TGCAGTGCGGATGCGAAGGGCGGAGGGCAAGAGACCCAGTACTTC
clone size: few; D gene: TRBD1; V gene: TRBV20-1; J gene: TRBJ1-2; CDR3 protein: CSARTGSYGYTF; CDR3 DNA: TGCAGTGCCCGGACAGGGAGCTATGGCTACACCTTC
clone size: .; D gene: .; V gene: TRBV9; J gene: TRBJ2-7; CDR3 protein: CASSARTSVPTYEQYF; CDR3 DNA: TGTGCCAGCAGCGCTAGGACATCAGTTCCCACCTACGAGCAGTACTTC